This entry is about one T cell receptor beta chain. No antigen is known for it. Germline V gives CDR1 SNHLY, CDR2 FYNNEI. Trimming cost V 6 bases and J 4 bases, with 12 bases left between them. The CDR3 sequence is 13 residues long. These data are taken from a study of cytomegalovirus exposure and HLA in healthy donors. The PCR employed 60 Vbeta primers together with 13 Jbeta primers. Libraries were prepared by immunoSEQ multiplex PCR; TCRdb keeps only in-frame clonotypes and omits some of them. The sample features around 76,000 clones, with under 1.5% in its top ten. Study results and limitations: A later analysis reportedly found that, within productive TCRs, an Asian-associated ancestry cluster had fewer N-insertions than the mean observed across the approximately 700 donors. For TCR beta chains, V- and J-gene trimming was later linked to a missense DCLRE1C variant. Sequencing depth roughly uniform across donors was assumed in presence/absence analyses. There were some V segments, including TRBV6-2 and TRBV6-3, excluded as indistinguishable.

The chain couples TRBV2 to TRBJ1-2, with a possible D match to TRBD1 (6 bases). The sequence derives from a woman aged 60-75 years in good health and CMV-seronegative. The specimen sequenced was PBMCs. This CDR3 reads CASRDRSLYGYTF. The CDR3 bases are TGTGCCAGCAGAGACAGGAGCCTCTATGGCTACACCTTC. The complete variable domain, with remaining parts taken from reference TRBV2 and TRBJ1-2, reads EPEVTQTPSHQVTQMGQEVILRCVPISNHLYFYWYRQILGQKVEFLVSFYNNEISEKSEIFDDQFSVERPDGSNFTLKIRSTKLEDSAMYFCASRDRSLYGYTFGSGTRLTVV.